This T cell receptor (beta chain) was sequenced during a study of spatial heterogeneity in lung cancer. V lost 4 bases, J lost 12 bases, and 14 bases stayed unmatched. Germline V gene lookup returns CDR1 SGHDT and CDR2 YYEEEE. The CDR3 loop spans 17 amino acids. TCRdb re-called the 5' RACE reads with MiXCR, one entry per CDR3 protein. The sample contains around 9,800 distinct CDR3 sequences, roughly 7.9% of which appear only once. The time point denotes: sample taken at primary tumor resection. This clonotype has a count of ten or more. Its specificity is unknown. General study findings and limits: Nonsynonymous mutation counts, ubiquitous and regional, were tracked by the respective counts of ubiquitous and regional expanded TCRs. Expanded intratumoral alpha and beta TCR counts tracked tumor mutation counts.

The material was lung tumor tissue, obtained at surgery. This chain joins TRBV5-6 and TRBJ2-1; TRBD2 matches 15 bases. The sequence derives from a female donor with early-stage non-small cell lung cancer. The CDR3 loop is CASSSSGTSGGLQGQFF. CDR3 nucleotides: TGTGCCAGCAGCAGCTCCGGGACTAGCGGGGGGCTACAAGGGCAGTTCTTC.